Listed here are 15 T cell receptor beta chains from one sample, sequenced in a study of cytomegalovirus exposure and HLA in healthy donors. A multiplex PCR was run with 60 Vbeta primers and 13 Jbeta primers. The table came from immunoSEQ multiplex PCR; TCRdb's copy has only in-frame clones and leaves some out. The sample carries about 210,000 clones, 80% to 90% recorded once. The specimen was PBMCs. These receptors all stem from a man aged 25-45 years in good health and CMV-seronegative.

The chain recombines TRBV5-1 with TRBJ2-7; a weak D match, TRBD2 (5 bases). In germline, CDR1 is SGHRS, CDR2 YFSETQ. The CDR3 extends over 13 amino acids. With 0 bases removed from V and 6 bases from J, the gap between germline ends came to 10 bases. CDR3 region: CASSLDPRGEQYF. In DNA, the CDR3 is TGCGCCAGCAGCTTGGATCCTCGGGGCGAGCAGTACTTC. The whole variable domain, filled in from reference TRBV5-1 and TRBJ2-7, reads KAGVTQTPRYLIKTRGQQVTLSCSPISGHRSVSWYQQTPGQGLQFLFEYFSETQRNKGNFPGRFSGRQFSNSRSEMNVSTLELGDSALYLCASSLDPRGEQYFGPGTRLTVT.

The chain combines TRBV5-8 with TRBJ1-1, with D unclear. This CDR3 has 15 amino acids. CDR1 is SGHTS and CDR2 is YDEGEE in the germline V gene. The V end lost 3 bases, the J end lost 3 bases, and 15 bases lay between the germline ends. CDR3 region: CASSSEGGGYTEAFF. CDR3 nucleotide sequence: TGTGCCAGCAGCTCGGAGGGTGGAGGGTACACTGAAGCTTTCTTT.

This clone was recorded once. V gene TRBV6-5 combines with J gene TRBJ2-1; TRBD2 is a possible D gene (5 bases). The CDR3 is 12 residues long. CDR1 and CDR2 from the germline V gene are MNHEY and SVGAGI. The V end was cut by 0 bases, the J end by 10 bases, with 7 bases between. CDR3 sequence: CASSYSGGEQFF. The CDR3 DNA is TGTGCCAGCAGTTACTCCGGCGGGGAGCAGTTCTTC.

The table lists this clone with a few counts. This chain uses TRBV6-5 with TRBJ2-1, with D maybe TRBD1 (6 bases). Germline-derived CDR1 and CDR2 are MNHEY and SVGAGI. V was clipped by 4 bases and J by 6 bases, with 19 bases between them. The CDR3 covers 16 residues. This chain's CDR3 is CASSLGASFPGNEQFF. CDR3 coding DNA: TGTGCCAGCAGTTTGGGGGCTAGCTTTCCCGGCAATGAGCAGTTCTTC.

V usage is TRBV15 and J usage is TRBJ2-3; maybe TRBD2 (6 bases). Germline V gives CDR1 LNHNV, CDR2 YYDKDF (reference sequence). The V and J ends lost 1 base and 2 bases respectively, with 13 bases between them. This CDR3 is 16 amino acids long. Here the CDR3 reads CATSRGGGTDTDTQYF. Written as DNA, the CDR3 is TGTGCCACCAGCAGAGGTGGGGGGACTGACACAGATACGCAGTATTTT.

CDR3 loop: CASNEGGNTEAFF. The DNA of the CDR3 is TGTGCCAGCAATGAGGGAGGGAACACTGAAGCTTTCTTT. The chain employs TRBV9 and TRBJ1-1, with D unresolved. Deletions cut 6 bases from V and 1 base from J, with 10 bases between. This CDR3 is 13 amino acids long. From germline, CDR1 is SGDLS and CDR2 YYNGEE. The variable domain in full, completed from reference TRBV9 and TRBJ1-1, reads DSGVTQTPKHLITATGQRVTLRCSPRSGDLSVYWYQQSLDQGLQFLIQYYNGEERAKGNILERFSAQQFPDLHSELNLSSLELGDSALYFCASNEGGNTEAFFGQGTRLTVV.

The chain uses TRBV25-1 and TRBJ1-5, with 8 bases fitting TRBD1. The CDR3 runs 14 residues. Trimming at V came to 4 bases and at J to 4 bases, leaving 3 bases not matched to a gene. Germline-derived CDR1 and CDR2 are MGHDK and SYGVNS. CDR3 protein: CASSAQGANQPQHF. CDR3 coding DNA: TGTGCCAGCAGTGCTCAGGGGGCTAATCAGCCCCAGCATTTT.

V gene TRBV27 combines with J gene TRBJ2-1, with 8 bases lining up with TRBD2. Germline loops: CDR1 MNHEY, CDR2 SMNVEV (reference sequence). V trimming: 5 bases; J trimming: 7 bases; junction bases outside the gene matches: 10. This CDR3 has 15 residues. CDR3 sequence (DNA): TGTGCCAGCAGTCCCCGGGAGGGACCCTGGAATGAGCAGTTCTTC. This translates into CASSPREGPWNEQFF.

This CDR3 is CASSLGQGWTEAFF. CDR3 sequence (DNA): TGCGCCAGCAGCTTGGGTCAGGGATGGACTGAAGCTTTCTTT. The gene calls are TRBV5-1 and TRBJ1-1; D may be TRBD1 (5 bases). Germline values: CDR1 SGHRS, CDR2 YFSETQ. Trimming pared 0 bases from V and 5 bases from J, leaving 11 bases between. This CDR3 spans 14 amino acids.

The chain is built from TRBV15 and TRBJ2-4; weak D call: TRBD2 (6 bases). The ends were cut back, 4 bases at V and 8 bases at J, with 12 bases in the middle. This CDR3 spans 13 amino acids. Looked up from germline, CDR1 is LNHNV and CDR2 is YYDKDF (reference sequence). The CDR3 DNA follows: TGTGCCACCAGCACCGGGGGAGAGGACATTCAGTACTTC. Protein sequence: CATSTGGEDIQYF.

The V gene is TRBV7-8, the J gene TRBJ2-7; D might be TRBD1 (6 bases). The CDR3 is 15 amino acids. V shed 2 bases and J shed 0 bases, with 11 bases lying between them. Germline CDR1 SGHVS, CDR2 FQNEAQ. The DNA for the CDR3 is TGTGCCAGCAGCTTACAGGGGATTAGCTCCTACGAGCAGTACTTC. Its protein is CASSLQGISSYEQYF.

This clone was detected only once. The rearrangement uses TRBV19 and TRBJ2-1, with 11 bases aligning to TRBD2. V was clipped by 6 bases and J by 6 bases; unmatched bases: 1. CDR1 and CDR2 from the germline V gene are LNHDA and SQIVND (reference sequence). The CDR3 has 13 amino acids. CDR3 bases: TGTGCCAGTAGGACTAGCGGGGTCAATGAGCAGTTCTTC. Translation gives CASRTSGVNEQFF.

The V call is TRBV21-1, the J call TRBJ2-7; TRBD2, the table's D call, was not compared with the DNA. TRBV21-1 has pseudogene status. The CDR3 loop spans 16 amino acids. The CDR3 loop reads CASSNRQLAGSYEQYF. Written as DNA, the CDR3 is TGTGCCAGCAGCAATCGGCAACTAGCGGGGTCCTACGAGCAGTACTTC.

This clone was picked up one time. The genes are TRBV18 and TRBJ2-1; no reliable D call. This CDR3 comprises 12 residues. V shed 2 bases and J shed 6 bases, with 5 bases lying between them. Germline assignment: CDR1 KGHSH and CDR2 LQKENI. DNA of the CDR3: TGTGCCAGCTCACCAAACGGCAATGAGCAGTTCTTC. It is translated as CASSPNGNEQFF.

The chain couples TRBV6-5 to TRBJ1-5, with 7 bases that match TRBD1. The ends lost 6 bases at V and 5 bases at J; junction bases unmatched: 7. Germline lookup yields CDR1 MNHEY and CDR2 SVGAGI. The CDR3 covers 14 residues. The CDR3 spells CASRPFRGDQPQHF. CDR3 sequence (DNA): TGTGCCAGCAGGCCTTTCAGGGGGGATCAGCCCCAGCATTTT.